The source of this T cell receptor beta chain is a study of blood T cell repertoires in COVID-19. Whole-study context: In each case, the material was cDNA or gDNA derived from T cells, B-cell-depleted T cells, or PBMCs.

The CDR3 totals 15 residues. Looked up from germline, CDR1 is SGHVS and CDR2 is FNYEAQ. V lost 1 base and J lost 6, with 12 bases in between. Profiled with immunoSEQ multiplex PCR; TCRdb holds only in-frame clones, not every one. The sample gives approximately 76,000 clones, around 83% of which show up once; roughly 40% is in the top ten. The sequencing sample was made of peripheral blood. The TCR comes from a man of 80 years or more with active or convalescent COVID-19. The chain is built from TRBV7-6 and TRBJ1-4, with D unclear. CDR3 region: CASSLDPPRDEKLFF. Written as DNA, the CDR3 is TGTGCCAGCAGCTTAGATCCCCCGAGGGATGAAAAACTGTTTTTT.